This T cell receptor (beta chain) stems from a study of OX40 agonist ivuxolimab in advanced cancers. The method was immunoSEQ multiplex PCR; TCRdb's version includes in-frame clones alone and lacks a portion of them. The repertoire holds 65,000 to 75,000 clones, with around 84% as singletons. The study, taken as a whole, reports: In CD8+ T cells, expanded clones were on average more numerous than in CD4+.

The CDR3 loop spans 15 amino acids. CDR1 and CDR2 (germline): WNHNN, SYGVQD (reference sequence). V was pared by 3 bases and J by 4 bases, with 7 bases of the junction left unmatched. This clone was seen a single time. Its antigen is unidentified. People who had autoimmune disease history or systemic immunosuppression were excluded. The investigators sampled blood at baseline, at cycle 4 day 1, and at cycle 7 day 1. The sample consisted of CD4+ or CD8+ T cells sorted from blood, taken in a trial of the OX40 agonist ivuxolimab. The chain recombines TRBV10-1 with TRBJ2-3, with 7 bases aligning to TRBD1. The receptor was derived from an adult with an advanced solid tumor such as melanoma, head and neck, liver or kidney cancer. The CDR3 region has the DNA TGCGCCAGCAGTGAACGGACAGGCGGTCCAGATACGCAGTATTTT. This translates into CASSERTGGPDTQYF.